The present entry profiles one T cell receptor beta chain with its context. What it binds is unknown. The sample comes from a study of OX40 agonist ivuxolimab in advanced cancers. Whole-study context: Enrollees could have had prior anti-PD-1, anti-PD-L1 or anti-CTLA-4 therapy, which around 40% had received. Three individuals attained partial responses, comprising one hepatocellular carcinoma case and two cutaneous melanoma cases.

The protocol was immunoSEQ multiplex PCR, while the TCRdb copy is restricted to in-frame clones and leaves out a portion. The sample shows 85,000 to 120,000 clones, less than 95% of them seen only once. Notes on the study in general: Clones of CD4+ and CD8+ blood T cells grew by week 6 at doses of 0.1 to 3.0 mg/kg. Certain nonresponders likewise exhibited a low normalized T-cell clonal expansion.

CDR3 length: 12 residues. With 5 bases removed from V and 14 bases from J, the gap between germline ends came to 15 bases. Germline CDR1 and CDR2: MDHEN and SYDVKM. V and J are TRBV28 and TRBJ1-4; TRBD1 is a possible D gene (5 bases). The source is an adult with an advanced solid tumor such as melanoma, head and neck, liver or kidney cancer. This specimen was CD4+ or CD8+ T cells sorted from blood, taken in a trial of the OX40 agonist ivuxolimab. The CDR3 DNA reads TGTGCCAGCAGTGCGGGACCCCGGGTGCTGTTTTTT. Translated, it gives CASSAGPRVLFF.